This is a list of T cell receptor beta chains from one sample in a study of cytomegalovirus exposure and HLA in healthy donors. Profiling relied on immunoSEQ multiplex PCR, and the TCRdb table lists in-frame clones only, not all of them. The sample has over 55,000 clones, more than 90% seen once. Sequencing was done on a sample of PBMCs. Receptors were obtained from a man aged 18 to 35 in good health and CMV-seronegative. Each CDR3 is given with its conserved first and last residue. The D gene is left open where the match is weak. Some rows mark clone size as missing; the rest say once, few, many or name a class of expanded clone.

J gene: TRBJ1-3
V gene: TRBV28
D gene: -
clone size: -
CDR3 DNA: TGTGCCAGCAGCGTACCTGGCGGAGCTGGAAACACCATATATTTT
CDR3 protein: CASSVPGGAGNTIYF

J gene: TRBJ2-1
V gene: TRBV2
D gene: -
clone size: once
CDR3 DNA: TGTGCCAGCAGTGGGACCGGGACTTACAATGAGCAGTTCTTC
CDR3 protein: CASSGTGTYNEQFF

J gene: TRBJ1-1
V gene: TRBV19
D gene: TRBD1
clone size: -
CDR3 DNA: TGTGCCAGCAAAAACAGGGGCACTGAAGCTTTCTTT
CDR3 protein: CASKNRGTEAFF

J gene: TRBJ1-2
V gene: TRBV28
D gene: TRBD1
clone size: -
CDR3 DNA: TGTGCCAGCTCAACAGGGGCAAACTATGGCTACACCTTC
CDR3 protein: CASSTGANYGYTF

J gene: TRBJ1-5
V gene: TRBV6-6
D gene: -
clone size: -
CDR3 DNA: TGTGCCAGCGGAATTGGACGGGAAAATCAGCCCCAGCATTTT
CDR3 protein: CASGIGRENQPQHF

J gene: TRBJ2-7
V gene: TRBV2
D gene: -
clone size: -
CDR3 DNA: TGTGCCAGCAGTGATCACAGGGCCTACGAGCAGTACTTC
CDR3 protein: CASSDHRAYEQYF

J gene: TRBJ1-1
V gene: TRBV10-3
D gene: -
clone size: -
CDR3 DNA: TGTGCTCGAGACAGGAACACTGAAGCTTTCTTT
CDR3 protein: CARDRNTEAFF

J gene: TRBJ2-2
V gene: TRBV9
D gene: TRBD2
clone size: -
CDR3 DNA: TGTGCCAGCAGCCCCCAAGGAGTAGCGGGCGGCTCCGGGGTCGGGGAGCTGTTTTTT
CDR3 protein: CASSPQGVAGGSGVGELFF

J gene: TRBJ2-5
V gene: TRBV6-5
D gene: -
clone size: -
CDR3 DNA: TGTGCCAGCAGTTCCCTACCGGAGGTAGAGACCCAGTACTTC
CDR3 protein: CASSSLPEVETQYF

J gene: TRBJ1-2
V gene: TRBV27
D gene: -
clone size: -
CDR3 DNA: TGTGCCGACCCACATCCGTTGGGGGCCCGTGGCTACACCTTC
CDR3 protein: CADPHPLGARGYTF

J gene: TRBJ2-7
V gene: TRBV28
D gene: TRBD1
clone size: -
CDR3 DNA: TGTGCCAGCAGTAGACAGGGATACGAGCAGTACTTC
CDR3 protein: CASSRQGYEQYF

J gene: TRBJ1-2
V gene: TRBV6-4
D gene: -
clone size: -
CDR3 DNA: TGTGCCAGACGCGGAGGGGTGTTGGATGGCTACACCTTC
CDR3 protein: CARRGGVLDGYTF

J gene: TRBJ1-3
V gene: TRBV13
D gene: -
clone size: -
CDR3 DNA: TGTGCCAGCAGCCGCCCGGGGGACACCATATATTTT
CDR3 protein: CASSRPGDTIYF

J gene: TRBJ1-2
V gene: TRBV10-1
D gene: -
clone size: -
CDR3 DNA: TGCGCCAGCAGTCCCGACGGGAGTCCCAACTATGGCTACACCTTC
CDR3 protein: CASSPDGSPNYGYTF

J gene: TRBJ2-1
V gene: TRBV28
D gene: TRBD1
clone size: -
CDR3 DNA: TGTGCCAGCAGTGAAAACAGGGGGCTGTACAATGAGCAGTTCTTC
CDR3 protein: CASSENRGLYNEQFF

J gene: TRBJ2-7
V gene: TRBV4-1
D gene: TRBD1
clone size: -
CDR3 DNA: TGCGCCAGCAGCCGCACGGGACAGCCCTACGAGCAGTACTTC
CDR3 protein: CASSRTGQPYEQYF

J gene: TRBJ1-5
V gene: TRBV6-5
D gene: TRBD1
clone size: -
CDR3 DNA: TGTGCCAGCAGCGAGGGACAGAGCAATCAGCCCCAGCATTTT
CDR3 protein: CASSEGQSNQPQHF

J gene: TRBJ1-4
V gene: TRBV6-1
D gene: TRBD1
clone size: -
CDR3 DNA: TGTGCCAGCAGTGCAATAGGGGGCCAGGGTGAAAAACTGTTTTTT
CDR3 protein: CASSAIGGQGEKLFF

J gene: TRBJ2-7
V gene: TRBV28
D gene: -
clone size: -
CDR3 DNA: TGTGCCAGCAGTCTCAGGGTATACGAGCAGTACTTC
CDR3 protein: CASSLRVYEQYF

J gene: TRBJ2-2
V gene: TRBV6-5
D gene: -
clone size: -
CDR3 DNA: TGTGCCAGCAGTTACTCCTTGCGGGTGAACACCGGGGAGCTGTTTTTT
CDR3 protein: CASSYSLRVNTGELFF